The 8 T cell receptor beta chains listed next were all sequenced from one sample in a study of blood T cell repertoires in COVID-19. Sequenced by immunoSEQ multiplex PCR; TCRdb stores in-frame clones only, minus some. The sample consists of about 360,000 clones, around 84% of them appearing once. Sequenced input: peripheral blood. These receptors came from a human donor with acute or convalescent COVID-19. The donor label of this sample is uncertain.

The chain carries TRBV5-5 and TRBJ2-7, with TRBD2 matching 10 bases. The CDR3 totals 18 residues. The germline V gene encodes CDR1 SGHKS and CDR2 YYEKEE (reference sequence). The J segment lost 4 bases and the V segment lost 0 bases, leaving 13 bases of the junction unmatched. The CDR3 protein is CASSLAWGAGGRGYEQYF. The CDR3 DNA reads as TGTGCCAGCAGCTTGGCCTGGGGAGCGGGGGGGAGAGGATACGAGCAGTACTTC.

The chain is built from TRBV7-2 and TRBJ1-2; 7 bases agree with TRBD1. Germline CDR1 and CDR2: SGHTA and FQGNSA. The CDR3 spans 15 residues. Unmatched junction bases numbered 6, after V lost 1 base and J lost 4 bases. The CDR3: CASSLGQGKVYGYTF. CDR3 DNA sequence: TGTGCCAGCAGCTTAGGACAGGGAAAGGTCTATGGCTACACCTTC.

This chain joins TRBV18 and TRBJ2-4, with D possibly being TRBD1 (6 bases). Germline V gene lookup returns CDR1 KGHSH and CDR2 LQKENI. V was cut by 3 bases and J by 6 bases, with 15 bases left in between. The CDR3 contains 15 residues. This CDR3 reads CASSPDSGRGNIQYF. The CDR3, as DNA: TGTGCCAGCTCACCGGACAGCGGTCGAGGAAACATTCAGTACTTC.

This clone occurred a few times. The chain combines TRBV4-1 with TRBJ1-1; D call uncertain. This CDR3 contains 16 residues. V lost 4 bases to trimming and J lost 0 bases, with 15 bases between them. In germline, CDR1 is MGHRA, CDR2 YSYEKL. The CDR3 bases are TGCGCCAGCAGCCTATCCGAGAGGAGTCTGAACACTGAAGCTTTCTTT. It codes for CASSLSERSLNTEAFF.

This sequence joins TRBV11-2 and TRBJ2-7, with D unresolved. The ends were cut back, 2 bases at V and 9 bases at J, with 17 bases in the middle. This CDR3 contains 14 residues. Germline assignment: CDR1 SGHAT and CDR2 FQNNGV. DNA for the CDR3: TGTGCCAGCAGCTTATCCACCCCTCTACGGGTGCAGTACTTC. It is translated as CASSLSTPLRVQYF.

V usage is TRBV30 and J usage is TRBJ2-1; D is possibly TRBD2 (5 bases). Trimming pared 5 bases from V and 1 base from J, leaving 9 bases between. Germline CDR1 and CDR2: GTSNPN and SVGIG (reference sequence). This CDR3 region has 13 residues. This CDR3 is CAWARDSYNEQFF. In DNA, the CDR3 is TGTGCCTGGGCCCGGGATTCCTACAATGAGCAGTTCTTC.

This chain joins TRBV6-2 or TRBV6-3 and TRBJ1-2, with D possibly TRBD1 on 6 matching bases. This CDR3 is built from 13 residues. CDR1 is MNHEY and CDR2 is SVGEGT in the germline V gene. Deletions cut 6 bases from V and 4 bases from J, with 12 bases between. CDR3 nucleotides: TGTGCCAGCAGCCCAACAGGGTTCTATGGCTACACCTTC. Protein sequence: CASSPTGFYGYTF.

The V gene is TRBV2, the J gene TRBJ1-6; no clear D gene. This CDR3 contains 16 residues. Looked up from germline, CDR1 is SNHLY and CDR2 is FYNNEI. V dropped 3 bases and J dropped 5 bases, with 14 bases sitting between them. The CDR3 nucleotides are TGTGCCAGCAGTGATGATCGGGAGCTTAATAATTCACCCCTCCACTTT. Its protein is CASSDDRELNNSPLHF.